Listed here are 29 T cell receptor beta chains from one sample, sequenced in a study of post-analysis software for immune sequencing data. Study-wide findings and caveats: Four or five TRBV segments occurring more often in patients than controls included TRBV5-6, TRBV5-1 and TRBV20-1.

Libraries were made from TCR beta cDNA, and they carried unique molecular identifiers. TCRdb re-derived calls from the PCR reads in MiXCR, one entry per CDR3 protein. The sample yields roughly 600,000 distinct CDR3 sequences, about 40% seen once. What these receptors recognize is not known. The sample was blood. These receptors all stem from a girl aged 5 to 17 with multiple sclerosis.

This sequence joins TRBV12-3 or TRBV12-4 and TRBJ2-1, with 12 bases identical to TRBD1. The CDR3 consists of 15 residues. After removal of 6 bases from V and 6 bases from J, the junction contained 6 bases not matched to a gene. CDR3 bases: TGTGCCAGCAGCTCCGGGACAGGGGGCTCCAATGAGCAGTTCTTC. It codes for CASSSGTGGSNEQFF.

This clonotype occurred a few times. J is TRBJ2-5 and V is TRBV20-1, with TRBD1 matching 11 bases. The V and J ends lost 1 base and 5 bases, in that order; junction bases with no gene match: 6. The CDR3 is made up of 15 amino acids. Germline V gene lookup returns CDR1 DFQATT and CDR2 SNEGSKA (reference sequence). In nucleotides, the CDR3 is TGCAGTGCTAGAGTCGGGACAGGGGGTTTGGAGACCCAGTACTTC. Encoded protein: CSARVGTGGLETQYF.

This chain uses TRBV10-3 with TRBJ1-5; no reliable D call. The CDR3 is 13 residues long. Trimming left V 3 bases short and J 6 bases short, with 9 bases between. Per germline, CDR1 ENHRY and CDR2 SYGVKD. CDR3 loop: CAISDEGGQPQHF. CDR3 nucleotide sequence: TGTGCCATCAGTGACGAGGGAGGTCAGCCCCAGCATTTT.

The V gene is TRBV5-1, the J gene TRBJ2-1; 11 bases align to TRBD2. CDR1 and CDR2 (germline): SGHRS, YFSETQ. This CDR3 contains 18 residues. The trim removed 0 bases at V and 2 bases at J, leaving 7 bases unmatched. CDR3 DNA sequence: TGCGCCAGCAGCTTGGTAGCGGGAGGGCCAGGGGCCTACAATGAGCAGTTCTTC. Encoded protein: CASSLVAGGPGAYNEQFF.

The rearrangement links TRBV6-5 to TRBJ2-4, with unresolved D. This CDR3 comprises 14 residues. V lost 7 bases to trimming and J lost 1 base, with 11 bases between them. Looked up from germline, CDR1 is MNHEY and CDR2 is SVGAGI. CDR3 protein: CASTDLGAKNIQYF. The CDR3 DNA reads as TGTGCCAGCACCGACTTGGGGGCCAAAAACATTCAGTACTTC.

In its sample, this clonotype was seen a few times. The chain has TRBV29-1 and TRBJ1-2; 7 nucleotides line up with TRBD1. The germline gives CDR1 SQVTM, CDR2 ANQGSEA. The J segment lost 5 bases and the V segment lost 4 bases, leaving 4 bases of the junction unmatched. The CDR3 has 12 residues. CDR3 sequence reads: CSVGDSIYGYTF. CDR3 sequence (DNA): TGCAGCGTTGGGGACAGTATTTATGGCTACACCTTC.

This clonotype has a handful of counts. The rearrangement joins TRBV5-5 to TRBJ2-5; no firm D call. The CDR3 covers 14 residues. V was cut by 4 bases and J by 1 base, with 11 bases left in between. Germline V gene lookup returns CDR1 SGHKS and CDR2 YYEKEE (reference sequence). The CDR3: CASSVPLSQETQYF. The CDR3 nucleotides are TGTGCCAGCAGCGTGCCACTGAGCCAAGAGACCCAGTACTTC.

This clonotype was counted only a few times. The V call is TRBV24-1, the J call TRBJ2-1; TRBD2 matches at 13 bases. The germline CDR1 and CDR2 sequences are KGHDR and SFDVKD. The V segment lost 9 bases and the J segment 4 bases; nucleotides outside the gene matches: 8. This CDR3 has 16 amino acids. The chain's CDR3 is CATGGTSGEAYNEQFF. DNA of the CDR3: TGTGCCACCGGTGGGACTAGCGGGGAAGCTTACAATGAGCAGTTCTTC.

This clonotype was seen more than once but under ten times. The chain has TRBV18 and TRBJ2-7; 11 nucleotides line up with TRBD2. The V gene's germline CDR1 is KGHSH and CDR2 LQKENI. The CDR3 runs to 15 residues. Trimming cost V 3 bases and J 5 bases; bases outside gene matches: 6. The CDR3 loop is CASSPRLAGPHEQYF. CDR3 DNA sequence: TGTGCCAGCTCACCTCGACTAGCGGGGCCCCACGAGCAGTACTTC.

This chain uses TRBV10-3 with TRBJ2-3; 11 positions agree with TRBD2. This CDR3 is built from 15 residues. The V and J ends lost 7 bases and 5 bases, in that order; junction bases with no gene match: 8. The germline CDR1 and CDR2 sequences are ENHRY and SYGVKD. The CDR3 DNA is TGTGCCATCATCCCAACTAGCGGGAGTAAAGATACGCAGTATTTT. Encoded protein: CAIIPTSGSKDTQYF.

The CDR3 coding sequence is TGCGCCAGCAGTACACGAGGACAGGGAGTCTACGAGCAGTACTTC. Amino acid sequence: CASSTRGQGVYEQYF. This chain connects TRBV5-1 to TRBJ2-7; TRBD1 agrees at 8 bases. V was clipped by 5 bases and J by 3 bases; unmatched bases: 10. This CDR3 is built from 15 residues. Germline CDR1 and CDR2: SGHRS and YFSETQ.

This clonotype was picked up a small number of times. The chain recombines TRBV4-1 with TRBJ2-7; no clear D. The CDR3 is 13 amino acids. V shed 1 base and J shed 3 bases, with 7 bases lying between them. In germline, CDR1 is MGHRA, CDR2 YSYEKL. The CDR3 DNA sequence: TGCGCCAGCAGCCAAGTTGGAGACTACGAGCAGTACTTC. This sequence encodes CASSQVGDYEQYF.

This clonotype was detected a few times. The rearrangement uses TRBV4-2 and TRBJ2-1; possibly TRBD1 for D (6 bases). V was pared by 0 bases and J by 7 bases, with 13 bases between. The CDR3 is 15 amino acids. Germline values: CDR1 LGHNA, CDR2 YNFKEQ. CDR3 residues: CASSQDGQGRNEQFF. The CDR3 nucleotides are TGTGCCAGCAGCCAAGATGGCCAGGGGAGAAATGAGCAGTTCTTC.

CDR3 nucleotides: TGCGCCAGCAGCAAACAACGAGGGGAGCAAACAGACAAGAACACTGAAGCTTTCTTT. This codes for CASSKQRGEQTDKNTEAFF. V usage is TRBV4-1 and J usage is TRBJ1-1; D is possibly TRBD1 (5 bases). The V and J ends lost 5 bases and 1 base respectively, with 26 bases between them. The V gene's germline CDR1 is MGHRA and CDR2 YSYEKL. The CDR3 loop spans 19 amino acids.

In its sample, this clonotype was seen many times. The CDR3 region is CSARSGQGQETQYF. CDR3 nucleotides: TGCAGTGCTAGATCTGGCCAGGGGCAAGAGACCCAGTACTTC. V and J are TRBV20-1 and TRBJ2-5; possibly TRBD1 for D (6 bases). The CDR3 contains 14 residues. V was shortened by 2 bases and J by 2 bases, with 12 bases between the two germline ends. The germline V gene encodes CDR1 DFQATT and CDR2 SNEGSKA (reference sequence).

J is TRBJ2-1 and V is TRBV7-2, with D possibly matching TRBD2 (6 bases). Germline V gene sequence: CDR1 SGHTA, CDR2 FQGNSA. CDR3 length: 14 amino acids. V was pared by 5 bases and J by 9 bases, with 17 bases between. The CDR3 reads CASSTRLDWLEQFF. DNA of the CDR3: TGTGCCAGCAGCACCCGACTAGATTGGCTTGAGCAGTTCTTC.

The CDR3: CASSSSFSYNEQFF. In nucleotides, the CDR3 is TGTGCCAGCAGTTCCAGCTTCTCCTACAATGAGCAGTTCTTC. V and J are TRBV6-2 or TRBV6-3 and TRBJ2-1; D gene unclear. V was cut by 4 bases and J by 0 bases, with 7 bases left in between. The CDR3 runs 14 residues. The V gene's germline CDR1 is MNHEY and CDR2 SVGEGT.

In its sample, this clonotype was seen once. V gene TRBV4-1 combines with J gene TRBJ1-5; D is undetermined. The V gene's germline CDR1 is MGHRA and CDR2 YSYEKL. V lost 0 bases, J lost 7 bases, and 13 bases lay in between. This CDR3 contains 15 residues. The CDR3 nucleotides read TGCGCCAGCAGCCAAGATCAAGGCGGCGCCCAGCCCCAGCATTTT. It yields the protein CASSQDQGGAQPQHF.

The chain recombines TRBV4-2 with TRBJ2-3; TRBD2 aligns across 8 bases. The CDR3 is 18 amino acids. From germline, CDR1 is LGHNA and CDR2 YNFKEQ. The V segment lost 3 bases and the J segment 1 base; nucleotides outside the gene matches: 12. CDR3 nucleotides: TGTGCCAGCAGCCACGGGGGGGCAAAAATATCTCGCACAGATACGCAGTATTTT. It encodes CASSHGGAKISRTDTQYF.

The V call is TRBV6-6, the J call TRBJ2-7, with D perhaps given as TRBD1 or TRBD2 (6 bases each). The J call may be incorrect, as the DNA end agrees better with TRBJ2-5. Germline V CDR1 and CDR2: MNHNY, SVGAGI (reference sequence). This CDR3 has 15 residues. CDR3 amino acids: CASSYWGAEDETQYF. The CDR3 DNA reads TGTGCCAGCAGTTATTGGGGGGCTGAAGATGAGACCCAGTACTTC.

The rearrangement links TRBV3-1 to TRBJ2-7; 15 positions agree with TRBD2. The germline gives CDR1 LGHDT, CDR2 YNNKEL (reference sequence). CDR3 length: 16 amino acids. The V and J ends lost 3 bases and 4 bases, in that order; junction bases with no gene match: 4. The CDR3 sequence: CASSQEGLAGGYEQYF. The CDR3 DNA is TGTGCCAGCAGCCAGGAGGGACTAGCGGGGGGATACGAGCAGTACTTC.

V gene TRBV20-1 combines with J gene TRBJ2-7, with 9 bases lining up with TRBD1. V trimming: 3 bases; J trimming: 6 bases; junction bases outside the gene matches: 6. Germline V gene lookup returns CDR1 DFQATT and CDR2 SNEGSKA (reference sequence). This CDR3 has 13 residues. The CDR3, as DNA: TGCAGTGCTAGGGGGACAGGGCCTAGCGAGCAGTACTTC. Translating it yields CSARGTGPSEQYF.

The rearrangement links TRBV4-1 to TRBJ2-2; D possibly corresponds to TRBD2 (5 bases). The germline V gene has CDR1 MGHRA and CDR2 YSYEKL. This CDR3 is 16 amino acids long. V lost 2 bases and J lost 1, with 11 bases in between. In DNA form, the CDR3 reads TGCGCCAGCAGCCAAAACGACTATCGGAACACCGGGGAGCTGTTTTTT. Translated: CASSQNDYRNTGELFF.

The chain uses TRBV29-1 and TRBJ1-4; weak D call: TRBD1 (5 bases). Germline CDR1 SQVTM, CDR2 ANQGSEA. The CDR3 is 14 amino acids. With 7 bases removed from V and 8 bases from J, the gap between germline ends came to 20 bases. Written as DNA, the CDR3 is TGCAGCGCCCGGGGGATGAGGCCAAAGGAAAAACTGTTTTTT. Translation gives CSARGMRPKEKLFF.

This clonotype was observed a handful of times. V is TRBV18 and J is TRBJ2-4, with a possible D match to TRBD1 (6 bases). CDR1 and CDR2 from the germline V gene are KGHSH and LQKENI. The V end was cut by 4 bases, the J end by 0 bases, with 16 bases between. The CDR3 contains 17 residues. The CDR3 bases are TGTGCCAGCTCACTGTCCCCAGGGGAAGTAGCCAAAAACATTCAGTACTTC. Its translation is CASSLSPGEVAKNIQYF.

This chain joins TRBV11-2 and TRBJ1-4, with TRBD1 matching 9 bases. Germline CDR1 SGHAT, CDR2 FQNNGV. The V and J ends lost 5 bases and 3 bases, in that order; junction bases with no gene match: 1. The CDR3 runs to 14 residues. The DNA for the CDR3 is TGTGCCAGCAGCCGGACAGGGGCTAATGAAAAACTGTTTTTT. Translated: CASSRTGANEKLFF.

The V gene is TRBV9, the J gene TRBJ2-7, with D tentatively TRBD1 (5 bases). Trimming removed 4 bases at V and 0 bases at J, with 14 bases between. This CDR3 is built from 15 residues. Per germline, CDR1 SGDLS and CDR2 YYNGEE. The CDR3 protein is CASSLGLTDSYEQYF. CDR3 DNA sequence: TGTGCCAGCAGCCTCGGGCTGACAGACTCCTACGAGCAGTACTTC.

This chain links TRBV5-1 with TRBJ1-2, with 10 nucleotides matching TRBD1. Germline V gene data show CDR1 as SGHRS and CDR2 as YFSETQ. The CDR3 covers 14 residues. Trimming at V came to 4 bases and at J to 4 bases, leaving 4 bases not matched to a gene. The CDR3: CASSLDRGTYGYTF. The DNA for the CDR3 is TGCGCCAGCAGCCTGGACAGGGGGACCTATGGCTACACCTTC.

The chain is built from TRBV12-3 or TRBV12-4 and TRBJ1-1; tentative D call: TRBD1 (5 bases). The CDR3 has 14 residues. V was pared by 5 bases and J by 7 bases, with 17 bases between. The CDR3 protein is CASSPYSQGHEAFF. In DNA form, the CDR3 reads TGTGCCAGCAGTCCATACTCGCAAGGACATGAAGCTTTCTTT.